A single sample gave rise to the 8 T cell receptor beta chains below, sequenced in a study of metastatic and nonmetastatic thyroid tumors. With MiXCR, TCRdb reprocessed the PCR reads. The table lists some 50,000 clones, around 20% of them singletons. Prior to thyroid surgery, none of the patients had received any treatment. The sample comprised blood. These receptors were taken from a male donor with papillary thyroid cancer or a benign thyroid nodule (not recorded which). Some clones in this sample may be carry-over from other donors' samples.

There are many counts of this clone. The CDR3 is CASSLESNSPLHF. The DNA of the CDR3 is TGTGCCAGCAGCTTAGAGTCGAATTCACCCCTCCACTTT. The rearrangement uses TRBV7-9 and TRBJ1-6, with D unclear. V lost 1 base to trimming and J lost 7 bases, with 5 bases between them. This CDR3 is 13 amino acids long. CDR1 is SEHNR, CDR2 FQNEAQ, per germline (reference sequence).

The V gene is TRBV5-1, the J gene TRBJ2-1, with 10 bases fitting TRBD2. The length of the CDR3 is 17 residues. The trim removed 3 bases at V and 9 bases at J, leaving 15 bases unmatched. Germline V gene lookup returns CDR1 SGHRS and CDR2 YFSETQ. CDR3 in amino acids: CASSSPLTNLAGVEQFF. The CDR3 region has the DNA TGCGCCAGCAGCTCACCACTTACAAATCTAGCGGGAGTTGAGCAGTTCTTC.

This clone has only one observation. V gene TRBV4-1 combines with J gene TRBJ2-4; D is uncertain. The CDR3 contains 13 residues. CDR1 and CDR2 from the germline V gene are MGHRA and YSYEKL. The V end lost 0 bases, the J end lost 7 bases, and 7 bases lay between the germline ends. CDR3 nucleotide sequence: TGCGCCAGCAGCCAAGAGGAAGGGAACATTCAGTACTTC. As protein: CASSQEEGNIQYF.

V is TRBV10-3 and J is TRBJ2-6, with D possibly matching TRBD1 (6 bases). The germline CDR1 and CDR2 sequences are ENHRY and SYGVKD. The germline V and J ends were trimmed by 4 bases and 9 bases, with 13 bases remaining between them. The CDR3 is made up of 14 amino acids. CDR3 in amino acids: CAISGIGQINVLTF. In DNA form, the CDR3 reads TGTGCCATCAGTGGAATAGGACAGATCAACGTCCTGACTTTC.

The table lists this clone with many counts. The chain has TRBV6-1 and TRBJ2-7; 10 bases are shared with TRBD2. The germline CDR1 and CDR2 sequences are MNHNS and SASEGT. There are 14 residues in the CDR3. The V and J ends lost 2 bases and 6 bases, in that order; junction bases with no gene match: 4. The CDR3 spells CASSEMLAGVEQYF. The CDR3 region has the DNA TGTGCCAGCAGTGAAATGCTAGCGGGAGTCGAGCAGTACTTC.

This clone was recorded a few times. The chain recombines TRBV11-2 with TRBJ2-7; 7 bases line up with TRBD2. CDR3 size: 13 residues. Germline trimming cut 4 bases from V and 3 bases from J; bases unmatched to any gene: 3. CDR1 and CDR2 (germline): SGHAT, FQNNGV. CDR3 nucleotide sequence: TGTGCCAGCAGCTCGGGGGGACTCTACGAGCAGTACTTC. Translated: CASSSGGLYEQYF.

Of note for this clone: Since a much larger clone is just one base distant, this may be a read error. The chain has TRBV28 and TRBJ1-2, with D maybe TRBD1 (6 bases). The CDR3 is 12 amino acids. V lost 3 bases to trimming and J lost 12 bases, with 14 bases between them. Germline values: CDR1 MDHEN, CDR2 SYDVKM. The CDR3 DNA sequence: TGTGCCAGCAGTTTTGGGGGCGACGGCCACACCTTC. Amino acid sequence: CASSFGGDGHTF.

This clone was seen repeatedly, ten times or more. This chain connects TRBV4-1 to TRBJ2-1, with 10 nucleotides matching TRBD2. Germline values: CDR1 MGHRA, CDR2 YSYEKL. The CDR3 runs 16 residues. Unmatched junction bases numbered 11, after V lost 5 bases and J lost 7 bases. DNA for the CDR3: TGCGCCAGCAGCTCCCAAGCGGGAGGGCCGGAGAATGAGCAGTTCTTC. This gives the protein CASSSQAGGPENEQFF.